The 19 T cell receptor beta chains below come from one sample, sequenced in a study of T cells in Graves' hyperthyroidism and ophthalmopathy. From RNA transcripts, TCR beta CDR3 regions were amplified. An initial round of RT-PCR targeting the TCR CDR3 relied on the HTBI primer set. TCRdb redid the calling of the multiplex PCR reads with MiXCR, one entry per CDR3 protein. The profile shows over 500,000 distinct CDR3 sequences, 14% of them singletons. Specimen: blood. These TCRs come from a middle-aged woman with Graves' hyperthyroidism.

This clonotype was seen ten or more times. The chain carries TRBV12-3 or TRBV12-4 and TRBJ2-3, with D hard to call. V dropped 6 bases and J dropped 2 bases, with 9 bases sitting between them. CDR3 length: 13 amino acids. The CDR3 DNA reads TGTGCCAGCAGGGGCAGTTCCACAGATACGCAGTATTTT. This gives the protein CASRGSSTDTQYF.

V gene TRBV28 combines with J gene TRBJ1-3; D unclear. This CDR3 is 17 amino acids long. With 6 bases removed from V and 3 bases from J, the gap between germline ends came to 21 bases. Germline V gene data show CDR1 as MDHEN and CDR2 as SYDVKM. The CDR3 nucleotides are TGTGCCAGCAGCCCCCTGGTCTCTGAGACATTTGGAAACACCATATATTTT. It codes for CASSPLVSETFGNTIYF.

The chain recombines TRBV19 with TRBJ1-5; 11 bases line up with TRBD1. With V trimmed by 4 bases and J by 8 bases, 7 bases remained unmatched. The CDR3 length is 15 residues. Germline lookup yields CDR1 LNHDA and CDR2 SQIVND (reference sequence). CDR3: CASSRGQGGLKPQHF. The CDR3 DNA is TGTGCCAGTAGTAGGGGACAGGGGGGGCTAAAGCCCCAGCATTTT.

This clonotype was counted many times. This sequence joins TRBV18 and TRBJ2-7; the D is unclear. V was clipped by 3 bases and J by 2 bases, with 5 bases between them. The CDR3 has 12 amino acids. From germline, CDR1 is KGHSH and CDR2 LQKENI. Written as DNA, the CDR3 is TGTGCCAGCTCACCCACTGCCTACGAGCAGTACTTC. Amino acid sequence: CASSPTAYEQYF.

This clonotype was counted many times. This sequence joins TRBV2 and TRBJ1-2; D not resolved. Germline V gene data show CDR1 as SNHLY and CDR2 as FYNNEI. The V and J ends lost 0 bases and 3 bases respectively, with 8 bases between them. The CDR3 extends over 14 amino acids. CDR3 residues: CASSEAGSHYGYTF. The CDR3 bases are TGTGCCAGCAGTGAAGCGGGATCACACTATGGCTACACCTTC.

Concerning this clonotype: A junction boundary mismatches the germline segment, possibly from a read error. J is TRBJ2-1 and V is TRBV7-7; 8 nucleotides agree with TRBD1. CDR1 is SSHAT and CDR2 is FNYEAQ in the germline V gene (reference sequence). The CDR3 is 14 residues long. The CDR3 loop is CASSRGPTGDEQFF. CDR3 coding DNA: TGTGCTAGCAGCCGGGGACCGACAGGGGATGAGCAGTTCTTC.

J is TRBJ2-1 and V is TRBV5-1; the match to TRBD2 covers 12 bases. This CDR3 is built from 13 residues. Losses at the gene ends were 4 bases for V and 15 bases for J; bases not matched to a gene: 8. Germline V gene sequence: CDR1 SGHRS, CDR2 YFSETQ. CDR3 in amino acids: CASSPGLAGDPFF. In DNA form, the CDR3 reads TGCGCCAGCAGCCCGGGACTAGCGGGCGACCCGTTCTTC.

The chain links TRBV19 to TRBJ1-2; D possibly corresponds to TRBD1 (5 bases). The CDR3 has 14 residues. The germline V and J ends were trimmed by 6 bases and 0 bases, with 11 bases remaining between them. Germline V gene lookup returns CDR1 LNHDA and CDR2 SQIVND (reference sequence). CDR3 nucleotides: TGTGCCAGTAGAGACATGACAGCTAACTATGGCTACACCTTC. It specifies CASRDMTANYGYTF.

Concerning this clonotype itself: This could be a read error, since a much larger clone is one nucleotide away. This chain joins TRBV5-5 and TRBJ2-7; D is possibly TRBD2 (5 bases). The CDR3 length is 15 residues. CDR1 and CDR2 (germline): SGHKS, YYEKEE (reference sequence). V dropped 7 bases and J dropped 6 bases, with 23 bases sitting between them. The CDR3 spells CASGPTDYQSAEQYF. CDR3 nucleotides: TGTGCCAGCGGCCCGACCGACTACCAGTCTGCCGAGCAGTACTTC.

The chain couples TRBV20-1 to TRBJ2-7; possible D gene TRBD1, 7 bases. This CDR3 comprises 14 residues. Trimming left V 5 bases short and J 2 bases short, with 16 bases between. Germline lookup yields CDR1 DFQATT and CDR2 SNEGSKA (reference sequence). This CDR3 reads CSAGGGGGPYEQYF. CDR3 nucleotides: TGCAGTGCTGGAGGAGGAGGGGGCCCCTACGAGCAGTACTTC.

This chain joins TRBV29-1 and TRBJ2-4, with D hard to call. Per the germline V gene, CDR1 is SQVTM and CDR2 is ANQGSEA. The CDR3 has 14 amino acids. V gave up 5 bases and J gave up 0 bases, with 11 bases separating them. CDR3: CSVTGRLAKNIQYF. The CDR3 nucleotides are TGCAGCGTTACTGGACGACTAGCCAAAAACATTCAGTACTTC.

Ten or more counts support this clonotype. The rearrangement links TRBV7-2 to TRBJ2-7; TRBD2 aligns across 10 bases. Germline CDR1 reads SGHTA; CDR2 reads FQGNSA. The length of the CDR3 is 13 residues. V was pared by 4 bases and J by 5 bases, with 2 bases of the junction left unmatched. CDR3 region: CASSSSGSHEQYF. The CDR3 DNA reads TGTGCCAGCAGCTCTAGCGGGAGTCACGAGCAGTACTTC.

This rearrangement joins TRBV18 to TRBJ2-7, with 9 bases fitting TRBD2. This CDR3 contains 15 residues. The V segment lost 6 bases and the J segment 4 bases; nucleotides outside the gene matches: 10. CDR1 and CDR2 (germline): KGHSH, LQKENI. The CDR3 DNA is TGTGCCAGCTCCCCTGGTAGCGGGAGTAGGTACGAGCAGTACTTC. This codes for CASSPGSGSRYEQYF.

The V and J genes are TRBV6-1 and TRBJ2-3, with 7 bases that match TRBD2. CDR3 size: 17 residues. Germline CDR1 reads MNHNS; CDR2 reads SASEGT. Germline trimming cut 5 bases from V and 0 bases from J; bases unmatched to any gene: 11. In DNA, the CDR3 is TGTGCCAGCAGTCCTTCTCTAGCGGTTTCTAGCACAGATACGCAGTATTTT. As protein: CASSPSLAVSSTDTQYF.

This chain connects TRBV20-1 to TRBJ1-5; perhaps TRBD1 as D (5 bases). V was shortened by 6 bases and J by 5 bases, with 14 bases between the two germline ends. CDR1 is DFQATT, CDR2 SNEGSKA, per germline (reference sequence). The CDR3 has 13 amino acids. The CDR3 spells CSASRDSDQPQHF. The CDR3 DNA is TGCAGTGCGTCCCGGGACTCGGATCAGCCCCAGCATTTT.

The chain combines TRBV2 with TRBJ2-2, with 8 bases identical to TRBD2. CDR1 is SNHLY and CDR2 is FYNNEI in the germline V gene. The CDR3 loop spans 15 amino acids. Germline trimming cut 6 bases from V and 3 bases from J; bases unmatched to any gene: 6. CDR3: CASRRAGVYTGELFF. The CDR3 DNA follows: TGTGCCAGCAGGCGAGCGGGAGTGTACACCGGGGAGCTGTTTTTT.

This clonotype was observed at least ten times. The chain is built from TRBV28 and TRBJ1-4; D is unresolved. The V and J ends lost 3 bases and 5 bases respectively, with 13 bases between them. Germline assignment: CDR1 MDHEN and CDR2 SYDVKM. CDR3 size: 15 residues. In nucleotides, the CDR3 is TGTGCCAGCAGTTTCGTCTCGGGAGGGAATGAAAAACTGTTTTTT. As protein: CASSFVSGGNEKLFF. Looking up the rest from reference TRBV28 and TRBJ1-4 gives the full variable domain: DVKVTQSSRYLVKRTGEKVFLECVQDMDHENMFWYRQDPGLGLRLIYFSYDVKMKEKGDIPEGYSVSREKKERFSLILESASTNQTSMYLCASSFVSGGNEKLFFGSGTQLSVL.

V is TRBV19 and J is TRBJ2-1; TRBD2 agrees at 7 bases. Germline lookup yields CDR1 LNHDA and CDR2 SQIVND (reference sequence). Trimming took 6 bases from V and 1 from J; bases not matched to a gene: 9. This CDR3 region has 16 residues. The CDR3 loop is CASSTPTSVSYNEQFF. For the CDR3, the DNA is TGTGCCAGTAGCACTCCAACTAGCGTATCCTACAATGAGCAGTTCTTC.

The V call is TRBV19, the J call TRBJ1-5; 7 bases fit TRBD1. The CDR3 sequence is 15 residues long. Germline CDR1 and CDR2: LNHDA and SQIVND (reference sequence). Trimming took 6 bases from V and 2 from J; bases not matched to a gene: 7. The CDR3 loop is CASRETGRRNQPQHF. The CDR3 nucleotides are TGTGCCAGTAGGGAGACAGGGCGACGCAATCAGCCCCAGCATTTT.